This is a list of T cell receptor beta chains from one sample in a study of blood T cell repertoires in COVID-19. The repertoire was sequenced with immunoSEQ multiplex PCR; TCRdb's copy has only in-frame clones and lacks some. Counted here are 200,000 to 250,000 clones, roughly 90% occurring once; the ten biggest clones make up more than 0.7%. The sequenced sample was peripheral blood. Source of these receptors: a man aged 60-69 years with COVID-19, enrolled during active disease. Both conserved end residues are part of each CDR3. A D gene is named only where the DNA matches it firmly. Clone sizes are given selectively: once, few, many, or a class where the clone is expanded.

>TRBV5-1|TRBJ1-1|TRBD1|NA
TGCGCCAGCAGCGGGACAGGGTACAGCACTGAAGCTTTCTTT
CASSGTGYSTEAFF
>TRBV18|TRBJ2-4|TRBD2|NA
TGTGCCAGCTCACCCCCGGGACTAGCGGGGGCCAAAAACATTCAGTACTTC
CASSPPGLAGAKNIQYF
>TRBV5-1|TRBJ1-6|NA|few
TGCGCCAGCAGCTTCGACGGACAGAATAATTCACCCCTCCACTTT
CASSFDGQNNSPLHF
>TRBV3-1/TRBV3-2|TRBJ1-3|TRBD1|once
TGTGCCAGCAGCCCATCGGAGGGGGCGCGGGGAAACACCATATATTTT
CASSPSEGARGNTIYF
>TRBV5-1|TRBJ1-3|NA|NA
TGCGCCAGCAGCCAGCAGGGCCCCTCTGGAAACACCATATATTTT
CASSQQGPSGNTIYF
>TRBV28|TRBJ2-7|TRBD1|NA
TGTGCCAGCAGCCTTGGGACAGGGAGACTCTACGAGCAGTACTTC
CASSLGTGRLYEQYF
>TRBV5-4|TRBJ2-1|NA|NA
TGTGCCAGCAGCCAGGAGGCTAGCGACTACAATGAGCAGTTCTTC
CASSQEASDYNEQFF
>TRBV28|TRBJ2-1|NA|NA
TGTGCCATCCCGGGGCGGGACTTAAATGAGCAGTTCTTC
CAIPGRDLNEQFF
>TRBV7-2|TRBJ2-1|TRBD2|NA
TGTGCCAGCAGCGGAGGTGGACTAGCGGCCTACAATGAGCAGTTCTTC
CASSGGGLAAYNEQFF
>TRBV28|TRBJ1-2|TRBD1|NA
TGTGCCAGCAGTCCACCCAGGGGGTCCAACTATGGCTACACCTTC
CASSPPRGSNYGYTF
>TRBV11-3|TRBJ2-1|TRBD2|once
TGTGCCAGCAGCGCTAGCGGGGGGCCGAGCTCCTACAATGAGCAGTTCTTC
CASSASGGPSSYNEQFF
>TRBV5-1|TRBJ2-1|NA|NA
TGCGCCAGCAGCTCCGATGCGATGAGCTCCTACAATGAGCAGTTCTTC
CASSSDAMSSYNEQFF
>TRBV4-1|TRBJ2-1|NA|NA
TGCGCCAGCAGCCATCCACTCCGGGACAAGGTCAATGAGCAGTTCTTC
CASSHPLRDKVNEQFF
>TRBV5-8|TRBJ2-2|NA|NA
TGTGCCAGCAGCTGGACCTCGACTACCGGAGACTCTATAAACACCGGGGAGCTGTTTTTT
CASSWTSTTGDSINTGELFF
>TRBV18|TRBJ2-2|NA|NA
TGTGCCAGCTCACCGAGGGTGAGCGCGAACACCGGGGAGCTGTTTTTT
CASSPRVSANTGELFF
>TRBV10-3|TRBJ2-7|NA|NA
TGTGCCATCGGGAGTTACTACGAGCAGTACTTC
CAIGSYYEQYF
>TRBV9|TRBJ2-2|TRBD2|NA
TGTGCCAGCAGAAATGGGGGGGAATTGACCGGGGAGCTGTTTTTT
CASRNGGELTGELFF
>TRBV6-6|TRBJ2-7|TRBD1|NA
TGTGCCAGCAGTTATTTTGACAGGGACAACGAGCAGTACTTC
CASSYFDRDNEQYF
>TRBV6-5|TRBJ1-2|NA|NA
TGTGCCACAAAGGAGGGATCGGACTATGGCTACACCTTC
CATKEGSDYGYTF
>TRBV7-8|TRBJ1-6|NA|NA
TGTGCCAGCAGCTTAGCGAGGAACAGGGCTAATTCACCCCTCCACTTT
CASSLARNRANSPLHF
>TRBV4-1|TRBJ2-7|NA|NA
TGCGCCAGCAGCCAAAGCGCAGGGTTGCTGTACGAGCAGTACTTC
CASSQSAGLLYEQYF
>TRBV4-2|TRBJ2-1|TRBD2|NA
TGTGCCAGCAGCCGTCAAGGGACTAGCTCGAATGAGCAGTTCTTC
CASSRQGTSSNEQFF
>TRBV5-4|TRBJ1-1|TRBD1|NA
TGTGCCAGCACCGTCAGGGGGATGAACACTGAAGCTTTCTTT
CASTVRGMNTEAFF